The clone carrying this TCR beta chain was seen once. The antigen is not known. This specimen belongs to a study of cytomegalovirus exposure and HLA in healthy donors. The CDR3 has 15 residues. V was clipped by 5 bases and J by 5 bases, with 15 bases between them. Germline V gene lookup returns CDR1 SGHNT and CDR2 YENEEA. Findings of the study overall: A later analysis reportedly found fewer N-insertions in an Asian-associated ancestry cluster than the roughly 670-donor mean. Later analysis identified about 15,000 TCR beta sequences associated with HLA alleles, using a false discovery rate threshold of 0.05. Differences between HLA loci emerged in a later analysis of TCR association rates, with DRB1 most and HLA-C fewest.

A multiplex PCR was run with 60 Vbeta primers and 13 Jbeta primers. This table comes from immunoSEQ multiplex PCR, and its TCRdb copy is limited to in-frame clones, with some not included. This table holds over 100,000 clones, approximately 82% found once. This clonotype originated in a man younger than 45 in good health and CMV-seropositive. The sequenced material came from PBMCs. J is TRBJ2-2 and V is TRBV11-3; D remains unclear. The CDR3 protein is CASSPDQTRTGELFF. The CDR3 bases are TGTGCCAGCAGCCCCGACCAGACACGTACCGGGGAGCTGTTTTTT.